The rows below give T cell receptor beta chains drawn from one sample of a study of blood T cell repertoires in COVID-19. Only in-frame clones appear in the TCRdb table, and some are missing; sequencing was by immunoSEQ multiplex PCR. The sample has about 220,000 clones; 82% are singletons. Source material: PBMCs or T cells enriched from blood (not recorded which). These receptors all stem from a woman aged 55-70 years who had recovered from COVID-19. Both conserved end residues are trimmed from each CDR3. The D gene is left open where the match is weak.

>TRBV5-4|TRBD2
ASSSGLVTDTQY
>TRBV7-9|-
ASSPGFQETQY
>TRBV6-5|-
AVLLGGTEAF
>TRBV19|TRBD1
ATNRGRNYGYT
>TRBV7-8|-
ASSPESYEQY
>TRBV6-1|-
ASSELFVGSQPQH
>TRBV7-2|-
ASRPSYTYEQY
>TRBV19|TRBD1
ASRPDRAYNSPLH
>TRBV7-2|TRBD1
ASSARTGNDQPQH
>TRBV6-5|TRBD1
ASRPGQAEGGYT
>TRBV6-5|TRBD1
ASSPDRAAF
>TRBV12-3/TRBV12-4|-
ASSQGQYEAF
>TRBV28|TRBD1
ASSDRGRRTEAF
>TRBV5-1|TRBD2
ASSSLAGLSYNEQF
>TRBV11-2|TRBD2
ASSYGLAGGPDTGELF
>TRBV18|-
ASSPRDGQPQH
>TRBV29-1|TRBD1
SARDRGHGGSSYNEQF
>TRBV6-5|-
ASSYSGGLTEAF
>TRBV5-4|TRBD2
ASSLVSGRANTGELF
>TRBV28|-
ASSLNPGGNQPQH
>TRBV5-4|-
ASSEHVNTEAF
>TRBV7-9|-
ASSLDLLSSGNTIY
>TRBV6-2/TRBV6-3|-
ASSLEAGTQY
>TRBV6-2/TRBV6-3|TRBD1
ASSRTGPNYGYT
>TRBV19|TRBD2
ASSKYQAGGPHLSYNEQF
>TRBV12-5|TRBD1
ASGLTPGQNLLDSSPLH